The T cell receptor (beta chain) described here comes from a study of cytomegalovirus exposure and HLA in healthy donors (dated by TCRdb to the late 2010s). For context, the study as a whole: An earlier analysis of under 600 of the donors reported roughly 270 Gb of sequence data and 117 million unique TCR beta sequences from about 179 million T cells. Roughly 300 gigabases of sequencing data and 70 million to 100 million unique TCR sequences made up an early release that covered 500 to 650 HLA-typed donors. A later analysis re-examined previously published TCR beta repertoires from 610 or so donors and added high-resolution HLA genotyping to investigate patterns of TCR occurrence. In a later genetic analysis, genome-wide SNP genotypes for about 55% of the 666 donors were used, and that subset was treated as a discovery cohort. All discovery cohort repertoires had been generated using a single sequencing platform. Donor age, sex, ethnicity and CMV serostatus were compiled alongside the repertoire data. The number of donors typed differed by locus, with roughly 620-630 for A, B, C, DRB1 and DQB1, 522 for DQA1, under 610 for DPA1, and around 450 for DPB1. Among the roughly 400 genotyped donors, approximately 76% belonged to the genetic ancestry cluster associated with self-reported Caucasian donors. High-throughput TCR immunosequencing, statistical association of individual TCRs with disease status, and machine learning were combined to predict cytomegalovirus infection status. Rather than drawing on any new phenotypic data, the later analysis identified candidate immune exposures from TCR beta sequences and the way those sequences occurred across donors. An earlier analysis of several hundred of the donors applied high-throughput TCR beta sequencing to assess whether each TCR beta V gene segment acted as functional or pseudogenic. On average, about 200,000 unique TCR beta nucleotide sequences were sequenced per donor among some 430 genotyped donors of the cohort, with 15% to 20% of those sequences being non-productive. About five DR-DQ haplotypes were treated as single units for association and clustering because of strong linkage in the cohort. The aim of the study was to test whether cataloging public T cell receptors could identify signatures of past pathogen exposure. HLA typing covered class I and class II loci at four-digit resolution. Along with the roughly 670-subject first cohort, a separate validation cohort of over 90 different subjects was used. The T cell repertoires of 700 or so subjects were profiled by immunosequencing and related to cytomegalovirus serostatus.

What the research found in general, with its limitations: Three of the identified cytomegalovirus-associated TCR beta chains were confirmed in vitro to be specific for cytomegalovirus antigens. Because some donors lacked HLA typing at each locus, the association tests relied only on the typed subset. An association between a missense DCLRE1C variant and V-gene and J-gene trimming of TCR beta chains was found in a later genetic analysis and replicated in an independent cohort. A further reported finding was that TCR beta sequences accurately predicted the HLA-A and HLA-B alleles for most subjects in the first cohort. The sequencing pipeline was judged likely to have produced a cluster of highly shared sequence variants as a technical artifact. This cohort had only TCR beta chains sequenced, and the lack of alpha or paired-chain data limited which features could be detected. Because the 87-base-pair reads could not distinguish some IMGT-functional V segments, including TRBV6-2 and TRBV6-3, those segments were excluded. Correlated functional status among segregating V segments might reflect linkage disequilibrium, but an unknown experimental factor could not be ruled out. A later analysis associated about 17,000 TCR beta sequences with specific HLA alleles at a false discovery rate of 0.05. In a later genetic analysis, fewer N-insertions in productive TCRs were reported among donors in an Asian-associated ancestry cluster than the 666-donor mean. Broadly in line with IMGT annotations, most TCR beta V segments showed up in productive rearrangements about 87% or about 30% of the time in an earlier analysis of several hundred of the donors. According to a later analysis, parvovirus B19, influenza, CMV and Epstein-Barr virus appeared linked to several top co-occurrence clusters. Across donors, most TCR sequences were observed very rarely, whereas some public TCRs were present in many individuals. It was suggested by the authors that the approach could potentially be generalized to other disease states and immunological phenotypes. The presence/absence analyses assumed that sequencing depth was roughly uniform across donors, and that assumption may not be true. In a later analysis, HLA-associated TCR beta chains were found to be more clonally expanded and to have lower generation probabilities than equally common non-associated chains. According to a later analysis, most CMV-associated TCR beta chains appeared to be HLA-restricted, and the HLA associations seemed to be driven largely by CMV exposure. The study gave a list of more than 150 TCR beta chains associated with cytomegalovirus. Because counts were too low, more than 15 rarely observed V segments, including chromosome 9 orphons, were left out of the earlier analysis of over 550 of the donors. According to a later analysis, TCR association rates differed among HLA loci, with DRB1 alleles showing the most associated TCRs and HLA-C alleles showing the fewest. The classifier was reported to diagnose cytomegalovirus status with high specificity and sensitivity in both the original and validation cohorts. Assigning TCR associations to individual alleles was difficult when HLA alleles, especially DR and DQ, strongly co-occurred. For the cohort, immune exposure information was limited to CMV serostatus.

V has 3 bases trimmed and J has 0 bases trimmed; junction bases matching no gene number 9. The CDR3, cysteine through phenylalanine, is 18 amino acids long. CDR3 DNA is the only sequence kept; it has 54 bases, read in frame from the first base. The germline V gene gives CDR1 as MNHNS and CDR2 as SASEGT. In total, approximately 700 healthy bone marrow donors made up the cohort. At the time of sampling, all cohort members were nominally healthy, though unrecorded immune exposures were likely present. The donor was CMV seropositive and was included in the group of 250 to 350 seropositive cohort members. A peripheral blood sample was provided by each donor, and peripheral blood mononuclear cells were used for TCR beta sequencing. Genomic DNA was extracted from the blood cell samples with the Qiagen DNeasy Blood Extraction Kit. Libraries were built with the immunoSEQ multiplex PCR assay. A mixture of 60 forward primers for TCR Vbeta segments and 13 reverse primers for TCR Jbeta segments was used in the multiplex PCR. A multiplex PCR assay on genomic DNA amplified the CDR3 region of rearranged TCR beta genes. On the Illumina HiSeq System, the amplified TCR beta libraries were sequenced as 87-base-pair reads. In the source study's methods: A later analysis tallied 70 million to 100 million unique TCR beta chains across the 550 to 850 repertoires, and about 10 million of those chains were shared by two or more donors. Raw reads were error-corrected and collapsed into unique sequences with a nearest-neighbor algorithm that merged closely related sequences to remove PCR and sequencing errors. V, D and J gene segments were assigned by aligning CDR3 sequences to IMGT reference sequences. For a sequence to be retained, at least a six-nucleotide match to both a V gene segment and a J gene segment was required. Rearrangements were classified as productive when the CDR3 lacked stop codons and remained in frame with V and J, and all other rearrangements were classified as non-productive. Following IMGT convention, CDR3 was defined as the stretch from the second conserved V-encoded cysteine up to the conserved J-encoded phenylalanine. In an earlier analysis of 500 to 650 of the donors, sequences lacking an unambiguous match to a single V gene segment were excluded. In an earlier analysis of a few hundred of the donors, V segments were called functional above 56.7% productive rearrangements and were called segregating when the between-donor standard deviation exceeded 5%. A statistical classification framework was developed to diagnose cytomegalovirus status using the catalog of TCR beta chain sequences. A later analysis assigned V and J genes by comparing TCR nucleotide sequences with IMGT/GENE-DB human TR gene sequences. The TCRdist pipeline was used in a later analysis to assign CDR3 sequences and most-parsimonious VDJ recombination scenarios. In a later analysis, each TCR beta chain was defined by its CDR3 amino acid sequence together with its V-gene family, and reads lacking a unique V-gene family were excluded. A later analysis removed 550 to 700 highly shared, low-generation-probability nucleotide sequences to deal with suspected cross-contamination and a sequencing artifact. For each public chain, a later analysis derived a clonal expansion index from normalized ranks of inferred template counts within each repertoire. In a later analysis, generation probabilities were computed with a VDJ recombination model fitted to out-of-frame rearrangements, and the resulting probabilities were checked against IGoR. Hypergeometric tests were used in a later analysis to score TCR-TCR, TCR-HLA and TCR-CMV co-occurrence, with a repertoire-size bias correction applied to the TCR pairs. To estimate false discovery rates, a later analysis permuted the HLA or CMV assignments 20 times. In a later analysis, co-occurring TCRs were grouped using DBSCAN, with TCRdist sequence similarity added in when clustering inside HLA-allele-positive subsets. Repertoires with fewer than 30,000 or more than 120,000 public chains were left out of co-occurrence clustering, as were about 5 repertoires with anomalous nucleotide sharing. Drawn from immuneACCESS, this table holds only the in-frame rearrangements with V and J called that TCRdb kept. Clones are partly lost; checked studies trace under half to an unresolved V gene and leave the rest unexplained. V and J calls plus clone size are reproduced from that table; the DNA served to infer D and trimming. Counted in this sample were roughly 45,000 clones; about 60% of them appeared once. The ten largest clones capture around 12% of the sample.

With regard to this clone: The antigen it recognizes is unknown. The record has no base qualities; no much larger clone is one base away.

Sequences were obtained from PBMCs. The sequence came from a man in his 60s in good health and CMV-seropositive. The rearrangement combines TRBV6-1 with TRBJ1-5; 9 bases in the junction line up with TRBD1. In nucleotides, the sequence is TGTGCCAGCAGTGACCCGGGACAGGGTTCCTTTAGCAATCAGCCCCAGCATTTT. The translation is CASSDPGQGSFSNQPQHF.